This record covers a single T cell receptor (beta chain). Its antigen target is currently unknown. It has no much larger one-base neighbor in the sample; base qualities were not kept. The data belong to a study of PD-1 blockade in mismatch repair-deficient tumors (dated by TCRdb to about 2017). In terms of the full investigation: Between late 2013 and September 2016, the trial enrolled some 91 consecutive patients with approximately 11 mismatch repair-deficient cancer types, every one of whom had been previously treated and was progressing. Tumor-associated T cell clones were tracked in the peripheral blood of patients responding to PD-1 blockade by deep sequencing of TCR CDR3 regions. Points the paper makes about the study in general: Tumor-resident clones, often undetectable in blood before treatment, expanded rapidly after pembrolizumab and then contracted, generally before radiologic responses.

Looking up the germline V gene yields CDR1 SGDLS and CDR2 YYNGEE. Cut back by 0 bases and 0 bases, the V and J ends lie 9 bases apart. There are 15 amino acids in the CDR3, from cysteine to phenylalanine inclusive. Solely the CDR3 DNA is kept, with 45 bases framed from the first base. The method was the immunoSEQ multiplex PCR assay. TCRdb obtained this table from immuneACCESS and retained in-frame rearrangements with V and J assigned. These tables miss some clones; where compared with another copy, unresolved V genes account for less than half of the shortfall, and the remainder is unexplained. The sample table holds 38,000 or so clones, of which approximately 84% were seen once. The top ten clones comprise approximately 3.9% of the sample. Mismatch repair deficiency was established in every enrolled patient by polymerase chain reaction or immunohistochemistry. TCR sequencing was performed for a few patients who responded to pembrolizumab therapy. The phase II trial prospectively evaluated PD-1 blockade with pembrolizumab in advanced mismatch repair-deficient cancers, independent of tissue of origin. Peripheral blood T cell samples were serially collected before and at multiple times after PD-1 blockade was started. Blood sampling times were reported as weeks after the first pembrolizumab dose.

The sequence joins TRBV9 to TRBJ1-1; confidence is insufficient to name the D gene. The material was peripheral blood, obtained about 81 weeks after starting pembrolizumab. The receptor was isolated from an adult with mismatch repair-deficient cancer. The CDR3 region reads CASSVGAGMNTEAFF. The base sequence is TGTGCCAGCAGCGTAGGGGCGGGGATGAACACTGAAGCTTTCTTT.